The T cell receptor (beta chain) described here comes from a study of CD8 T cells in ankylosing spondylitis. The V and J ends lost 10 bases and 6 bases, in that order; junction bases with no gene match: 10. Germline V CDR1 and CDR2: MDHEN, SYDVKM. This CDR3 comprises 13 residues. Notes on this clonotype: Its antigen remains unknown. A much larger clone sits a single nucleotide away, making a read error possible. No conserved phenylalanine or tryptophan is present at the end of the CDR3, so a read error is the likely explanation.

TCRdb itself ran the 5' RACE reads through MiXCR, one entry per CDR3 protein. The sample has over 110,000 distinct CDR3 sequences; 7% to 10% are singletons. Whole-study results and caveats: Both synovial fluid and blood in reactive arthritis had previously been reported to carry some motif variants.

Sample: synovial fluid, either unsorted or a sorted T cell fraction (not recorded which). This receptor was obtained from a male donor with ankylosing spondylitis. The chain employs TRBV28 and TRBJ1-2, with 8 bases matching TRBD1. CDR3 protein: CATKTMDRDGYTI. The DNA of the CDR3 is TGTGCCACAAAGACTATGGACAGGGATGGCTACACCATC.